This T cell receptor (beta chain) was observed in a study of OX40 agonist ivuxolimab in advanced cancers. General observations from the study: Among the lowest peripheral clonal expansion occurred in 0.1-3.0 mg/kg partial responders.

Blood sampling took place at baseline, cycle 4 day 1, and cycle 7 day 1. The protocol was immunoSEQ multiplex PCR, while the TCRdb copy is restricted to in-frame clones and leaves out a portion. The repertoire consists of tens of thousands of clones, with around 86% occurring once and the leading ten covering approximately 4%. Turning to this clone: What it binds is not known.

Deletions cut 1 base from V and 6 bases from J, with 15 bases between. The germline CDR1 and CDR2 sequences are SGHAT and FQNNGV. This CDR3 contains 15 residues. The source is an adult with an advanced solid tumor such as melanoma, head and neck, liver or kidney cancer. V is TRBV11-2 and J is TRBJ1-1; tentatively, D is TRBD1 (5 bases). The sample here was CD4+ or CD8+ T cells sorted from blood, taken in a trial of the OX40 agonist ivuxolimab. CDR3 residues: CASSLGAGSSPEAFF. For the CDR3, the DNA is TGTGCCAGCAGCTTAGGGGCAGGGTCGAGCCCTGAAGCTTTCTTT.